This T cell receptor (beta chain) was sequenced during a study of cytomegalovirus exposure and HLA in healthy donors. In the PCR, 60 Vbeta and 13 Jbeta primers were used. Repertoires were generated with immunoSEQ multiplex PCR, while TCRdb's copy carries only in-frame clones and drops some. The data contain 80,000 to 95,000 clones, nearly 80% of them seen just once; the ten biggest clones take up roughly 6%. The CDR3 has 16 residues. Germline V gene sequence: CDR1 MNHEY, CDR2 SMNVEV (reference sequence). The V segment lost 3 bases and the J segment 4 bases; nucleotides outside the gene matches: 8. The material sequenced was PBMCs. The rearrangement uses TRBV27 and TRBJ2-5; TRBD1 matches 10 bases. This sequence originates from a female donor in good health and CMV-seronegative. In DNA, the CDR3 is TGTGCCAGCAGTTTCACGGGACAGGGGAGTGGAGAGACCCAGTACTTC. Protein sequence: CASSFTGQGSGETQYF.